The source of this T cell receptor beta chain is a study of Graves' ophthalmopathy and Graves' hyperthyroidism. Points from the study as a whole: Classification of ophthalmopathy versus stable hyperthyroidism by a 13-signature model yielded 85% to 90% sensitivity and around 76% specificity.

Investigators amplified TCR beta CDR3 regions from RNA transcripts. Amplification began with first-round RT-PCR using HTBI primers, then second-round multiplex PCR was performed. TCRdb independently ran MiXCR on the multiplex PCR reads; one entry per CDR3 protein. The sample yields around 1.1 million distinct CDR3 sequences, about 38% seen once. Between the trimmed V and J ends, which lost 8 bases and 5 bases, there was a span of 12 bases. In germline, CDR1 is SNHLY, CDR2 FYNNEI. This CDR3 has 12 residues. This clonotype was seen repeatedly, ten times or more. Its antigen remains unidentified. This TCR was sampled from an adult man with Graves' hyperthyroidism. The sample consisted of peripheral blood or thyroid tissue (not recorded which). This sequence joins TRBV2 and TRBJ1-2; D ambiguous. CDR3: CASPPVGYGYTF. CDR3 nucleotides: TGTGCCAGCCCCCCCGTTGGGTATGGCTACACCTTC.